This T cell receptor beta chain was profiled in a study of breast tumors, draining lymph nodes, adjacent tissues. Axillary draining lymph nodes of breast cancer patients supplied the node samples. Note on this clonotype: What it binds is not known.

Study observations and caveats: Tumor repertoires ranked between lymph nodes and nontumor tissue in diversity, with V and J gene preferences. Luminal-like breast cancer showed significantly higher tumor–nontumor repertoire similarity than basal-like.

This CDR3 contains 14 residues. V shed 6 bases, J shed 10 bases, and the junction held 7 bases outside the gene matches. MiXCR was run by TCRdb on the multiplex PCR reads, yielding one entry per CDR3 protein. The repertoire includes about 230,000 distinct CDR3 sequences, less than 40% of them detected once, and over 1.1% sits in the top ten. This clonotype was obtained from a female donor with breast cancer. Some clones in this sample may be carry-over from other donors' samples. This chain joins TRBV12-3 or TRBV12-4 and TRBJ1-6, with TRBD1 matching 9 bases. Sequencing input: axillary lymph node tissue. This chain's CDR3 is CASSRGQGRSPLHF. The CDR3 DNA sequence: TGTGCCAGCAGCCGTGGACAGGGGCGGTCACCCCTCCACTTT.